The rows below give T cell receptor beta chains drawn from one sample of a study of cytomegalovirus exposure and HLA in healthy donors. Clones were sequenced by immunoSEQ multiplex PCR, and TCRdb holds only the in-frame ones, with some missing. This sample has around 200,000 clones, with around 80% found just once. The sample comprised PBMCs. All receptors come from a woman aged 45-65 years in good health and CMV-seronegative. CDR3s include the opening cysteine and the closing phenylalanine or tryptophan. D genes are given only for firm matches. Clone size is given for some rows only: seen once, a few or many times, or a class if the clone is expanded.

cdr3_nt | cdr3_aa | clone_size | j_call | v_call | cdr3_length | d_call
TGTGCCAGTAGTACCCGGACAGGGGGCGGTAACACTGAAGCTTTCTTT | CASSTRTGGGNTEAFF | - | TRBJ1-1 | TRBV19 | 16 | TRBD1
TGTGCCAGCAGCGTCAGTGAAAAACTGTTTTTT | CASSVSEKLFF | once | TRBJ1-4 | TRBV9 | 11 | -
TGTGCCATCGGGACTAGCGGGGATGACCAAGAGACCCAGTACTTC | CAIGTSGDDQETQYF | - | TRBJ2-5 | TRBV7-9 | 15 | TRBD2
TGCAGTGCGAGGGACTCCTACGAGCAGTACTTC | CSARDSYEQYF | - | TRBJ2-7 | TRBV20-1 | 11 | -
TGTGCCAGCAGTCCCAGGACGGACCTACCGGGGGGCGAGCAGTTCTTC | CASSPRTDLPGGEQFF | - | TRBJ2-1 | TRBV27 | 16 | -
TGTGCCAGCAGTAATAGCGGGAGTGTCACAGATACGCAGTATTTT | CASSNSGSVTDTQYF | few | TRBJ2-3 | TRBV6-5 | 15 | TRBD2
TGCGCCAGCAGCTCCGGGGAGGGCTACACCTTC | CASSSGEGYTF | - | TRBJ1-2 | TRBV5-1 | 11 | -
TGTGCCAGCAGCTTAACGGCCGCGACTAGCGGGAACGGTAACTACGAGCAGTACTTC | CASSLTAATSGNGNYEQYF | - | TRBJ2-7 | TRBV7-3 | 19 | TRBD2
TGTGCCAGCAGCTTGGTTGGGTTAGGGGATGCAACTAATGAAAAACTGTTTTTT | CASSLVGLGDATNEKLFF | - | TRBJ1-4 | TRBV5-6 | 18 | -
TGTGCCAGCAGGGCAAGAAGCAATCAGCCCCAGCATTTT | CASRARSNQPQHF | - | TRBJ1-5 | TRBV28 | 13 | -
TGTGCCAGCAGCTCCTCTCCCTACGAGCAGTACTTC | CASSSSPYEQYF | - | TRBJ2-7 | TRBV7-9 | 12 | -
TGTGCCTGGAAGGGCAGGGGAGTATCCTACGAGCAGTACTTC | CAWKGRGVSYEQYF | - | TRBJ2-7 | TRBV30 | 14 | -
TGTGCCAGCAGTTCGAGGACTAGCGGGAGTTTCAAGTCCTACAATGAGCAGTTCTTC | CASSSRTSGSFKSYNEQFF | - | TRBJ2-1 | TRBV28 | 19 | TRBD2
TGTGCCAGTAGTACGACCGGGACAGGGGTAGAGACCCAGTACTTC | CASSTTGTGVETQYF | - | TRBJ2-5 | TRBV19 | 15 | TRBD1